The present TCR beta chain was sequenced within a study of T cell responses to AZD1222 COVID-19 vaccine. The study's findings and limits: Scientists sampled the repertoires only once the peak T cell response had passed.

The repertoire was sequenced with immunoSEQ multiplex PCR; TCRdb's copy has only in-frame clones and lacks some. The sample shows 180,000 or so clones, 85% to 95% of them seen only once. To note about this clone: Its antigen is not known.

The CDR3 is made up of 17 amino acids. J lost 0 bases, V lost 5 bases, and 10 bases had no gene match. CDR1 SGHTA and CDR2 FQGNSA come from the germline V gene. Second doses that came at about 4 or about 12 weeks were put together. The sample consisted of peripheral blood, taken 28 days after the second AZD1222 dose. The clonotype comes from an adult who received the AZD1222 COVID-19 vaccine. J is TRBJ1-3 and V is TRBV7-2; 7 bases agree with TRBD1. DNA for the CDR3: TGTGCCAGCAGCCCGGGACAGTTAATTTACTCTGGAAACACCATATATTTT. The encoded protein is CASSPGQLIYSGNTIYF.